These T cell receptor beta chains were read from a single sample in a study of T-cell memory formation after mild COVID-19. TCRdb ran MiXCR on the 5' RACE reads and lists one entry per CDR3 protein. The table includes 200,000 or so distinct CDR3 sequences, 16% detected once. The sample comprised PBMCs or a T cell subset sorted from them (not recorded which). Receptors originate from an adult woman who had mild COVID-19 (a few samples of this study predate the infection). Cell type and time point are not known. The CDR3 runs from the conserved cysteine through the conserved F or W. Fields, in order: D gene, clone size, J gene, V gene, CDR3 DNA, CDR3 protein. The D gene is left open where the match is weak. Size is stated for part of the rows, as once, few or many counts, or as a class when the clone is expanded.

d_gene: TRBD1
abundance: .
j_gene: TRBJ1-3
v_gene: TRBV12-3/TRBV12-4
CDR3nt: TGTGCCAGCAGGGGACAGGGGATAATTGGAAACACCATATATTTT
CDR3aa: CASRGQGIIGNTIYF

d_gene: .
abundance: .
j_gene: TRBJ2-7
v_gene: TRBV12-3/TRBV12-4
CDR3nt: TGTGCCAGCAGTTTGTCAGTCTTCTACGAGCAGTACTTC
CDR3aa: CASSLSVFYEQYF

d_gene: .
abundance: few
j_gene: TRBJ1-5
v_gene: TRBV6-6
CDR3nt: TGTGCCAGCAGTTACTCGGGGGGGCCAGGCAATCAGCCCCAGCATTTT
CDR3aa: CASSYSGGPGNQPQHF

d_gene: .
abundance: .
j_gene: TRBJ2-2
v_gene: TRBV29-1
CDR3nt: TGCAGCGCCTCAACCCGGTGGACCGGGGAGCTGTTTTTT
CDR3aa: CSASTRWTGELFF

d_gene: TRBD1
abundance: .
j_gene: TRBJ1-1
v_gene: TRBV5-1
CDR3nt: TGCGCCAGCAGCTCCCACGGACAGGGGGGGAACACTGAAGCTTTCTTT
CDR3aa: CASSSHGQGGNTEAFF

d_gene: .
abundance: .
j_gene: TRBJ2-2
v_gene: TRBV4-1
CDR3nt: TGCGCCAGCAGCCAAGCGGGGGTACGGACCGGGGAGCTGTTTTTT
CDR3aa: CASSQAGVRTGELFF

d_gene: .
abundance: few
j_gene: TRBJ2-2
v_gene: TRBV12-3/TRBV12-4
CDR3nt: TGTGCCAGCTTCTACACCGGGGAGCTGTTTTTT
CDR3aa: CASFYTGELFF

d_gene: TRBD1
abundance: few
j_gene: TRBJ2-5
v_gene: TRBV23-1
CDR3nt: TGCGCCAGCAGTCATCCCCCTACTCCCACAGGGGGCAGGGAGACCCAGTACTTC
CDR3aa: CASSHPPTPTGGRETQYF

d_gene: .
abundance: .
j_gene: TRBJ2-5
v_gene: TRBV7-2
CDR3nt: TGTGCCAGCGATGGGGGGGGGGCAGAGACCCAGTACTTC
CDR3aa: CASDGGGAETQYF

d_gene: TRBD2
abundance: few
j_gene: TRBJ2-7
v_gene: TRBV18
CDR3nt: TGTGCCAGCTCACCACCGGAGGGGCGGGGGTACGAGCAGTACTTC
CDR3aa: CASSPPEGRGYEQYF

d_gene: .
abundance: .
j_gene: TRBJ1-5
v_gene: TRBV6-6
CDR3nt: TGTGCCAGCAGTTACTCGAGCCAGGGCAATCAGCCCCAGCATTTT
CDR3aa: CASSYSSQGNQPQHF

d_gene: .
abundance: .
j_gene: TRBJ2-1
v_gene: TRBV15
CDR3nt: TGTGCCACCAGCAGAGGAGGGAGCTCCTACAATGAGCAGTTCTTC
CDR3aa: CATSRGGSSYNEQFF

d_gene: TRBD1
abundance: .
j_gene: TRBJ2-1
v_gene: TRBV7-9
CDR3nt: TGTGCCAGCAGCTTAGCAGGTCGCAGGGGGATCTACAATGAGCAGTTCTTC
CDR3aa: CASSLAGRRGIYNEQFF

d_gene: TRBD1
abundance: few
j_gene: TRBJ2-7
v_gene: TRBV4-1
CDR3nt: TGCGCCAGCAGCCAACCAGGGGGTTCCTACGAGCAGTACTTC
CDR3aa: CASSQPGGSYEQYF

d_gene: TRBD2
abundance: few
j_gene: TRBJ2-3
v_gene: TRBV20-1
CDR3nt: TGCAGTGCTAGACCCGCGGGGGGGCCAAAAAGGGGAGATACGCAGTATTTT
CDR3aa: CSARPAGGPKRGDTQYF

d_gene: .
abundance: few
j_gene: TRBJ2-1
v_gene: TRBV5-1
CDR3nt: TGCGCCAGCAGCTTGTGGGGGACCGCGGGCACTGTCTCCTACAATGAGCAGTTCTTC
CDR3aa: CASSLWGTAGTVSYNEQFF

d_gene: TRBD1
abundance: .
j_gene: TRBJ2-7
v_gene: TRBV28
CDR3nt: TGTGCCAGCAGGGACAGGGGTATCTACGAGCAGTACTTC
CDR3aa: CASRDRGIYEQYF

d_gene: .
abundance: few
j_gene: TRBJ1-2
v_gene: TRBV7-9
CDR3nt: TGTGCCAGCAGCCTAACAGGACCCTATGGCTACACCTTC
CDR3aa: CASSLTGPYGYTF

d_gene: .
abundance: .
j_gene: TRBJ2-3
v_gene: TRBV7-3
CDR3nt: TGTGCCAGCAGCTTAGACTATCCAGATACGCAGTATTTT
CDR3aa: CASSLDYPDTQYF

d_gene: .
abundance: few
j_gene: TRBJ2-3
v_gene: TRBV20-1
CDR3nt: TGCAGCGCCGAGGTAGGGGCCCTTTGGACAGATACGCAGTATTTT
CDR3aa: CSAEVGALWTDTQYF

d_gene: .
abundance: .
j_gene: TRBJ1-6
v_gene: TRBV4-1
CDR3nt: TGCGCCAGCAGCCTCATGACAGAACTTAATTCACCCCTCCACTTT
CDR3aa: CASSLMTELNSPLHF

d_gene: .
abundance: .
j_gene: TRBJ2-1
v_gene: TRBV9
CDR3nt: TGTGCCAGCAGCGTAACGAGCCGTATTAGCTCCTACAATGAGCAGTTCTTC
CDR3aa: CASSVTSRISSYNEQFF